The 19 T cell receptor beta chains presented below share a single source sample, sequenced in a study of T cells after yellow fever vaccination. Each CDR3 protein gets one entry after TCRdb re-called the 5' RACE reads with MiXCR. Seen here are approximately 260,000 distinct CDR3 sequences, about 5.2% observed once, and the top ten hold 2.5% to 4%. The sequencing used CD4+ T cells sorted from PBMCs, collected on the day of the yellow fever booster vaccination. The source is a man between 18 and 35 years old who received the YFV17D yellow fever vaccine.

This clonotype came up a few times. The chain couples TRBV20-1 to TRBJ2-1; D is uncertain. In germline, CDR1 is DFQATT, CDR2 SNEGSKA (reference sequence). Trimming pared 3 bases from V and 2 bases from J, leaving 11 bases between. The CDR3 length is 14 residues. In nucleotides, the CDR3 is TGCAGTGCTAGTCTCCTGAATGCCTACAATGAGCAGTTCTTC. Translated: CSASLLNAYNEQFF.

A few counts support this clonotype. This chain joins TRBV5-8 and TRBJ2-5; TRBD2 matches 8 bases. J was trimmed by 4 bases and V by 6 bases; bases with no gene match: 11. Germline V CDR1 and CDR2: SGHTS, YDEGEE. This CDR3 spans 15 amino acids. The CDR3 DNA follows: TGTGCCAGCAACCCCCGGGGGGGCAGTGGAGAGACCCAGTACTTC. Protein sequence: CASNPRGGSGETQYF.

This clonotype has just a few counts. The CDR3 nucleotides read TGTGCCAGCAGCCAGTCGGTGGGAAACACCATATATTTT. Translation: CASSQSVGNTIYF. The V call is TRBV7-2, the J call TRBJ1-3; D gene ambiguous. Germline V gives CDR1 SGHTA, CDR2 FQGNSA. Trimming stripped 5 bases from V and 4 bases from J, with 9 bases between. The CDR3 has 13 residues.

Comment on this clonotype: With a much larger clone just one base away, this may be a read error. The chain combines TRBV5-1 with TRBJ1-2, with 7 bases identical to TRBD1. V was clipped by 0 bases and J by 4 bases; unmatched bases: 3. Germline assignment: CDR1 SGHRS and CDR2 YFSETQ. The CDR3 contains 14 residues. The chain's CDR3 is CASSLGQGIYGYTF. In DNA form, the CDR3 reads TGCGCCAGCAGCTTGGGACAGGGAATCTATGGCTACACCTTC.

The gene calls are TRBV11-2 and TRBJ2-2, with unresolved D. CDR3 length: 15 amino acids. Germline CDR1 SGHAT, CDR2 FQNNGV. V lost 3 bases and J lost 6, with 14 bases in between. CDR3 residues: CASSLQFGSAGELFF. The DNA for the CDR3 is TGTGCCAGCAGCTTGCAATTTGGGTCTGCCGGGGAGCTGTTTTTT.

There are many counts of this clonotype. This sequence joins TRBV3-1 and TRBJ2-1; the D gene could be TRBD1 or TRBD2 (7 bases each). The germline V gene encodes CDR1 LGHDT and CDR2 YNNKEL (reference sequence). V lost 4 bases and J 2 bases, leaving 15 bases between the germline ends. CDR3 length: 16 amino acids. DNA for the CDR3: TGTGCCAGCAGCCTCAGGGGGGGCCCTACCTACAATGAGCAGTTCTTC. This encodes CASSLRGGPTYNEQFF.

This clonotype has a count of ten or more. The V gene is TRBV19, the J gene TRBJ1-1; a weak D match, TRBD1 (5 bases). The ends were cut back, 6 bases at V and 2 bases at J, with 16 bases in the middle. Per germline, CDR1 LNHDA and CDR2 SQIVND (reference sequence). This CDR3 comprises 15 residues. CDR3: CASSPQGGYNTEAFF. The CDR3 DNA reads as TGTGCCAGTAGCCCTCAGGGAGGTTACAACACTGAAGCTTTCTTT.

This clonotype was seen at least ten times. The genes are TRBV2 and TRBJ2-2; 9 nucleotides match TRBD2. Germline loops: CDR1 SNHLY, CDR2 FYNNEI. The CDR3 spans 14 residues. V gave up 7 bases and J gave up 6 bases; unmatched junction bases: 6. CDR3 DNA sequence: TGTGCCAGCATGCGACTAGCGGCATCCGGGGAGCTGTTTTTT. It codes for CASMRLAASGELFF.

The table lists this clonotype with a few counts. The chain joins TRBV5-1 to TRBJ1-1; TRBD1 might be the D (6 bases). Trimming pared 0 bases from V and 4 bases from J, leaving 13 bases between. Germline V gene lookup returns CDR1 SGHRS and CDR2 YFSETQ. This CDR3 has 15 residues. This CDR3 reads CASSLVSGGGTEAFF. DNA of the CDR3: TGCGCCAGCAGCTTGGTTTCCGGGGGCGGCACTGAAGCTTTCTTT.

This chain connects TRBV18 to TRBJ2-3, with D possibly being TRBD1 (6 bases). This CDR3 region has 12 residues. The V gene's germline CDR1 is KGHSH and CDR2 LQKENI. V lost 6 bases and J 6 bases, leaving 10 bases between the germline ends. CDR3 region: CASSQGIDTQYF. The DNA of the CDR3 is TGTGCCAGCTCCCAGGGGATTGATACGCAGTATTTT.

This clonotype was seen more than once but under ten times. The chain employs TRBV4-1 and TRBJ1-2, with 7 bases identical to TRBD1. CDR1 is MGHRA, CDR2 YSYEKL, per germline. This CDR3 comprises 15 residues. The ends lost 3 bases at V and 4 bases at J; junction bases unmatched: 8. CDR3 coding DNA: TGCGCCAGCAGCCAGCCCCGGGACAGACCCTATGGCTACACCTTC. It specifies CASSQPRDRPYGYTF.

The chain uses TRBV7-3 and TRBJ2-4; D is tentatively TRBD1 or TRBD2 (5 bases each). This CDR3 comprises 15 residues. Germline values: CDR1 SGHTA, CDR2 FQGTGA. Trimming took off 2 bases at V and 9 bases at J, with 17 bases between the two ends. CDR3 DNA sequence: TGTGCCAGCAGCTTAGATGGGGCTAGCTATCCCATTCAGTACTTC. Its protein product is CASSLDGASYPIQYF.

The chain has TRBV5-6 and TRBJ2-3; possibly TRBD1 or TRBD2 for D (6 bases each). V was clipped by 2 bases and J by 3 bases, with 16 bases between them. There are 16 residues in the CDR3. Germline CDR1 and CDR2: SGHDT and YYEEEE. CDR3 residues: CASSFDVKGGTDTQYF. CDR3 DNA: TGTGCCAGCAGCTTTGATGTGAAAGGGGGGACAGATACGCAGTATTTT.

V and J are TRBV19 and TRBJ2-2; a weak D match, TRBD1 (6 bases). Trimming shortened V by 6 bases and J by 0 bases, and 17 bases separated the two germline ends. This CDR3 is built from 17 residues. Germline values: CDR1 LNHDA, CDR2 SQIVND (reference sequence). The CDR3 DNA reads as TGTGCCAGTAGGGATTTGACAGGCATTACGAACACCGGGGAGCTGTTTTTT. Protein sequence: CASRDLTGITNTGELFF. Variable domain in full (rest from reference TRBV19 and TRBJ2-2): DGGITQSPKYLFRKEGQNVTLSCEQNLNHDAMYWYRQDPGQGLRLIYYSQIVNDFQKGDIAEGYSVSREKKESFPLTVTSAQKNPTAFYLCASRDLTGITNTGELFFGEGSRLTVL.

This clonotype has more than one count but fewer than ten. V is TRBV7-2 and J is TRBJ2-2; D is perhaps TRBD1 (6 bases). The CDR3 runs 15 residues. The V and J ends lost 6 bases and 2 bases respectively, with 13 bases between them. CDR1 and CDR2 from the germline V gene are SGHTA and FQGNSA. The CDR3 reads CASSRGGTNTGELFF. As DNA, the CDR3 is TGTGCCAGCAGTCGAGGGGGAACTAACACCGGGGAGCTGTTTTTT.

The chain couples TRBV28 to TRBJ2-1; either TRBD1 or TRBD2 may supply D (6 bases each). Looked up from germline, CDR1 is MDHEN and CDR2 is SYDVKM. The CDR3 is made up of 15 amino acids. Between the trimmed V and J ends, which lost 3 bases and 2 bases, there was a span of 11 bases. The CDR3 DNA reads TGTGCCAGCAGTTTTGGAGGGGGTACCTACAATGAGCAGTTCTTC. Amino acid sequence: CASSFGGGTYNEQFF. Together with reference TRBV28 and TRBJ2-1, the CDR3 gives the full variable domain: DVKVTQSSRYLVKRTGEKVFLECVQDMDHENMFWYRQDPGLGLRLIYFSYDVKMKEKGDIPEGYSVSREKKERFSLILESASTNQTSMYLCASSFGGGTYNEQFFGPGTRLTVL.

The chain combines TRBV29-1 with TRBJ2-1; 9 bases fit TRBD1. Germline lookup yields CDR1 SQVTM and CDR2 ANQGSEA. V lost 7 bases and J lost 0; bases outside the gene matches: 7. CDR3 length equals 15 residues. CDR3 residues: CSGDPGQGSYNEQFF. The CDR3 DNA follows: TGCAGCGGCGATCCGGGACAGGGCTCCTACAATGAGCAGTTCTTC.

This clonotype has a handful of counts. The chain couples TRBV14 to TRBJ1-4, with no clear D. The germline V gene has CDR1 SGHDN and CDR2 FVKESK. Trimming left V 2 bases short and J 7 bases short, with 8 bases between. This CDR3 is 13 amino acids long. CDR3 sequence (DNA): TGTGCCAGCAGCCAATCCACCTTTGAAAAACTGTTTTTT. It yields the protein CASSQSTFEKLFF.

This clonotype showed up just a few times. The chain carries TRBV12-3 or TRBV12-4 and TRBJ1-2; 8 bases line up with TRBD1. V lost 6 bases, J lost 8 bases, and 5 bases stayed unmatched. The length of the CDR3 is 12 residues. The CDR3 protein is CASRQGATGYTF. CDR3 DNA sequence: TGTGCCAGCAGGCAGGGGGCGACGGGCTACACCTTC.